This is a list of T cell receptor beta chains from one sample in a study of shared clonotypes between healthy human individuals. Data came from immunoSEQ multiplex PCR; TCRdb stores just in-frame clones and leaves some out. The sample has 2 million to 2.5 million clones; approximately 95% are singletons. The sequenced sample was naive CD4+ T cells sorted from blood. These receptors were obtained from a man younger than 30 in good health. The CDR3 runs from the conserved cysteine through the conserved F or W. Fields, in order: clone size, J gene, D gene, V gene, CDR3 DNA, CDR3 protein. The D gene is left open where the match is weak. A clone size is listed for some rows: how often the clone was seen (once, few, many), or a class if it is expanded.

-	TRBJ2-7	TRBD1	TRBV6-5	TGTGCCAGCAGTTCTCAGACAGGGCCCTACGAGCAGTACTTC	CASSSQTGPYEQYF
-	TRBJ2-6	-	TRBV7-9	TGTGCCAGCAGCTCCCGTGGATGGGGGACTGGGGCCAACGTCCTGACTTTC	CASSSRGWGTGANVLTF
once	TRBJ2-1	-	TRBV10-3	TGTGCCAACGCCGGGGGGCAAGGCGATGAGCAGTTCTTC	CANAGGQGDEQFF
-	TRBJ2-2	TRBD1	TRBV5-4	TGTGCCAGCAGCCCGGGACAGGGAGGCACCGGGGAGCTGTTTTTT	CASSPGQGGTGELFF
once	TRBJ2-5	TRBD1	TRBV10-3	TGTGCCATTGGGGACAGAGCCCAAGAGACCCAGTACTTC	CAIGDRAQETQYF
-	TRBJ1-3	-	TRBV18	TGTGCCGCTACAGCCGGAAACTCTGGAAACACCATATATTTT	CAATAGNSGNTIYF
-	TRBJ1-5	-	TRBV6-5	TGTGCCAGCGCCGTTGGGACAACAAATCAGCCCCAGCATTTT	CASAVGTTNQPQHF
-	TRBJ1-1	TRBD1	TRBV6-6	TGTGCCAGCAGATTAGACAGGGCAGGCACTGAAGCTTTCTTT	CASRLDRAGTEAFF
-	TRBJ2-7	TRBD1	TRBV2	TGTGCCAGCAGAGGGACAGGTGGTGCCTACGAGCAGTACTTC	CASRGTGGAYEQYF
-	TRBJ1-2	-	TRBV4-1	TGCGCCAGCAGCCAAGGGGACGGGCTCGGCTACACCTTC	CASSQGDGLGYTF
-	TRBJ1-5	-	TRBV7-9	TGTGCCAGCAGCTTAGCTCCGGGGGCGGACGGCAATCAGCCCCAGCATTTT	CASSLAPGADGNQPQHF
-	TRBJ1-2	-	TRBV9	TGTGCCAGCAGCGTAGCAATGGCGGACTATGGCTACACCTTC	CASSVAMADYGYTF
-	TRBJ1-2	TRBD1	TRBV6-1	TGTGCCAGCATGATGGACAGGGGTTATGGCTACACCTTC	CASMMDRGYGYTF
-	TRBJ1-6	TRBD1	TRBV2	TGTGCCAGCAGTGCCGACAGGGCGTCCTATAATTCACCCCTCCACTTT	CASSADRASYNSPLHF
-	TRBJ2-5	-	TRBV7-3	TGTGCCAGCAGCTTACAGGACCAAGAGACCCAGTACTTC	CASSLQDQETQYF
-	TRBJ2-2	-	TRBV2	TGTGCCAGCAGTCCTCGGACGGTCAACACCGGGGAGCTGTTTTTT	CASSPRTVNTGELFF
once	TRBJ2-1	-	TRBV4-1	TGCGCCAGCAGCCATCCCCAGGGAAGACAGTTCTTC	CASSHPQGRQFF
-	TRBJ1-1	-	TRBV11-2	TGTGCCAGCAGCTTAGTAACACCGAACACTGAAGCTTTCTTT	CASSLVTPNTEAFF
-	TRBJ2-4	-	TRBV7-9	TGTGCCAGCAGCTTAGACTCAATTGTAGCCAAAAACATTCAGTACTTC	CASSLDSIVAKNIQYF
-	TRBJ2-3	TRBD2	TRBV27	TGTGCCAGCGGGGATTTAGCGGGGGGAAGAGATACGCAGTATTTT	CASGDLAGGRDTQYF
-	TRBJ2-7	-	TRBV29-1	TGCAGCGTCGAAGTCCCGGACAGCTACGAGCAGTACTTC	CSVEVPDSYEQYF
-	TRBJ2-7	-	TRBV10-3	TGTGCCATCAGTGAGGGGCCCTCCTACGAGCAGTACTTC	CAISEGPSYEQYF
-	TRBJ1-1	-	TRBV2	TGTGCCACATCAGCGTTTGGAGACACTGAAGCTTTCTTT	CATSAFGDTEAFF
-	TRBJ1-3	TRBD1	TRBV9	TGTGCCAGCAGCGAGGGACAGGCTGGAAACACCATATATTTT	CASSEGQAGNTIYF
-	TRBJ1-1	-	TRBV7-6	TGTGCCAGCAGCTTAGACAGGAAAGCCGGGGACACTGAAGCTTTCTTT	CASSLDRKAGDTEAFF
once	TRBJ2-1	-	TRBV4-2	TGTGCCAGCAGCCAAGATTTCAACAGGGTTACCTACAATGAGCAGTTCTTC	CASSQDFNRVTYNEQFF
-	TRBJ2-5	-	TRBV10-3	TGTGCCATCAGTGATCGAGTTGGAACGGGTTATGGAGAGACCCAGTACTTC	CAISDRVGTGYGETQYF
-	TRBJ2-1	-	TRBV11-2	TGTGCCAGCAGCCCCTATAGGACTGACGGGCAGTTCTTC	CASSPYRTDGQFF
-	TRBJ1-6	-	TRBV11-2	TGTGCCAGCAGCTTACAGGGAGGGAAAGGGTCACCCCTCCACTTT	CASSLQGGKGSPLHF
-	TRBJ2-7	TRBD2	TRBV5-1	TGCGCCAGCAGCCAGGGACTAGCGGGAGGAAGAGAGCAGTACTTC	CASSQGLAGGREQYF
-	TRBJ2-7	-	TRBV30	TGTGCCTGGAAAACAGTTTCCTACGAGCAGTACTTC	CAWKTVSYEQYF
-	TRBJ2-7	TRBD1	TRBV7-2	TGTGCCAGCAGCTTTGTAGGACAGGGGTACGAGCAGTACTTC	CASSFVGQGYEQYF
-	TRBJ2-7	TRBD2	TRBV11-2	TGTGCCAGCAGCTCTCCCTTGGGACTAGCGGACTACGAGCAGTACTTC	CASSSPLGLADYEQYF
-	TRBJ1-1	TRBD1	TRBV6-1	TGTGCCAGCAGTGAGCTACAGGGGGCTGAAGCTTTCTTT	CASSELQGAEAFF
-	TRBJ1-4	-	TRBV4-1	TGCGCCAGCAGCAGAGGGTATAATGAAAAACTGTTTTTT	CASSRGYNEKLFF
-	TRBJ2-5	TRBD2	TRBV5-1	TGCGCCAGCAGCTTGGGGGGACTAGAAGAGACCCAGTACTTC	CASSLGGLEETQYF
-	TRBJ2-5	-	TRBV7-7	TGTGCTAGCAGTATGGGGAGAGGCGGGAAAGAGACCCAGTACTTC	CASSMGRGGKETQYF